This TCR beta chain originates from a study of T cell responses to AZD1222 COVID-19 vaccine. Measured with immunoSEQ multiplex PCR; TCRdb has only the in-frame clones, and not every one. The sample contains about 110,000 clones, around 93% of which appear only once. For this clone: Its antigen is still unknown.

Trimming left V 6 bases short and J 1 base short, with 12 bases between. Germline lookup yields CDR1 SEHNR and CDR2 FQNEAQ (reference sequence). The CDR3 runs 14 residues. General study points: Scientists sampled the repertoires only once the peak T cell response had passed.

Investigators merged groups given second doses at roughly 4 or roughly 12 weeks. The TCR sequence derives from an adult who received the AZD1222 COVID-19 vaccine. The rearrangement joins TRBV7-9 to TRBJ1-1; D unclear. This material consisted of peripheral blood, taken 28 days after the second AZD1222 dose. The CDR3 sequence is CASRPAPTNTEAFF. Written as DNA, the CDR3 is TGTGCCAGCAGACCCGCCCCGACGAACACTGAAGCTTTCTTT. Variable domain in full (rest from reference TRBV7-9 and TRBJ1-1): DTGVSQNPRHKITKRGQNVTFRCDPISEHNRLYWYRQTLGQGPEFLTYFQNEAQLEKSRLLSDRFSAERPKGSFSTLEIQRTEQGDSAMYLCASRPAPTNTEAFFGQGTRLTVV.